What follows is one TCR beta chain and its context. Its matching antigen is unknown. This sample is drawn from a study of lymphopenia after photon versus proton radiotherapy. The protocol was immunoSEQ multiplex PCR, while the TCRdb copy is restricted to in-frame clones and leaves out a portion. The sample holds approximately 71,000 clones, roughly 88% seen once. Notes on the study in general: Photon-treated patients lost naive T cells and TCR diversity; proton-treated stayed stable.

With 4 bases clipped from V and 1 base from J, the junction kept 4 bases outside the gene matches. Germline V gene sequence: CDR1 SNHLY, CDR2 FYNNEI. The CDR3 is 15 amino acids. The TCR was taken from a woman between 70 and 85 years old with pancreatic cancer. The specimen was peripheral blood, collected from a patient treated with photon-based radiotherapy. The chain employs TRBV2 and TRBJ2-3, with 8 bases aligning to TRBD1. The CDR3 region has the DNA TGTGCCAGCAGTGGACTGACAGGGGGCACAGATACGCAGTATTTT. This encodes CASSGLTGGTDTQYF. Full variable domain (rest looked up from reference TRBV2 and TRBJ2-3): EPEVTQTPSHQVTQMGQEVILRCVPISNHLYFYWYRQILGQKVEFLVSFYNNEISEKSEIFDDQFSVERPDGSNFTLKIRSTKLEDSAMYFCASSGLTGGTDTQYFGPGTRLTVL.